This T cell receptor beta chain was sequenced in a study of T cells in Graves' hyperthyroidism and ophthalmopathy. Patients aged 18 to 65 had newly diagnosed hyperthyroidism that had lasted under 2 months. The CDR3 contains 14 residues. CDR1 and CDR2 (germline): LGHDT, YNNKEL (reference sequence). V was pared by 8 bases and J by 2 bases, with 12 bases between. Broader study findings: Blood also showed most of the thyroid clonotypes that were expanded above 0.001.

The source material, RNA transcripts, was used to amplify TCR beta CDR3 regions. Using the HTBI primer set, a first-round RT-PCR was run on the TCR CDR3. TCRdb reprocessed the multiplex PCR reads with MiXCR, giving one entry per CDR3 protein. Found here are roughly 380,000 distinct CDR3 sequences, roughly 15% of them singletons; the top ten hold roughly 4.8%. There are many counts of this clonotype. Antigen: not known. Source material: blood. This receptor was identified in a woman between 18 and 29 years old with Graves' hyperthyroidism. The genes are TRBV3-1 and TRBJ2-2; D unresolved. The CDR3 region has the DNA TGTGCCAGCCAGGCTGGAGCTAACACCGGGGAGCTGTTTTTT. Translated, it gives CASQAGANTGELFF. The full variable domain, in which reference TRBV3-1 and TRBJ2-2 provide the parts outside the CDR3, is DTAVSQTPKYLVTQMGNDKSIKCEQNLGHDTMYWYKQDSKKFLKIMFSYNNKELIINETVPNRFSPKSPDKAHLNLHINSLELGDSAVYFCASQAGANTGELFFGEGSRLTVL.